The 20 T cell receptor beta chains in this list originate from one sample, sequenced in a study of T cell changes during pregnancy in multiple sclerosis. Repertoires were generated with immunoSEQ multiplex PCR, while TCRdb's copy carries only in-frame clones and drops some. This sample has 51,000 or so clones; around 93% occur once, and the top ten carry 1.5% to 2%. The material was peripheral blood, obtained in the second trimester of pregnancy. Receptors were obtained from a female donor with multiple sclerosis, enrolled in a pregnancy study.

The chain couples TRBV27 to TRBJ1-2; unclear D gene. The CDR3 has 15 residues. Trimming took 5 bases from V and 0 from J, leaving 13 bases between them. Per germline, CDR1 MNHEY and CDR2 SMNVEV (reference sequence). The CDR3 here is CASSHTTNANYGYTF. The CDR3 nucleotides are TGTGCCAGCAGTCACACCACTAACGCTAACTATGGCTACACCTTC.

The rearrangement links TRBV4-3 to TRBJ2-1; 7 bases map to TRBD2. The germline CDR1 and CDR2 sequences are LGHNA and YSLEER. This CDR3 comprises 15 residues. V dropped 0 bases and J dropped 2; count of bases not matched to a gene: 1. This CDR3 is CASSQDGGTYNEQFF. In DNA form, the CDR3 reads TGCGCCAGCAGCCAAGACGGGGGGACCTACAATGAGCAGTTCTTC.

Here the CDR3 DNA reads TGTGCCAGTAGTTTCCCCCGGGGGGGATATAGCAATCAGCCCCAGCATTTT. Translating gives CASSFPRGGYSNQPQHF. The chain is built from TRBV19 and TRBJ1-5; possibly TRBD1 for D (5 bases). The CDR3 extends over 17 amino acids. The V gene lost 5 bases and the J gene lost 0 bases, with 17 bases spanning the gap. Per germline, CDR1 LNHDA and CDR2 SQIVND (reference sequence).

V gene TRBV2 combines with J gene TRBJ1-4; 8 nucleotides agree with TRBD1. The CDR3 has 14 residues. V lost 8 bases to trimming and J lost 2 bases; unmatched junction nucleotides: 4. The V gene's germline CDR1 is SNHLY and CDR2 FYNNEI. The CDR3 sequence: CASQGAITNEKLFF. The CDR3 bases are TGTGCCAGCCAGGGGGCGATCACTAATGAAAAACTGTTTTTT.

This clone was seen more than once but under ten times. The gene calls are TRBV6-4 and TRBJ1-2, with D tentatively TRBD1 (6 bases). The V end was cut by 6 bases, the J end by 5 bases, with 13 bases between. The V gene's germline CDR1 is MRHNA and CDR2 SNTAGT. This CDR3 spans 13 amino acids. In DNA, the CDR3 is TGTGCCAGCAGCAAGGGACACCTTTATGGCTACACCTTC. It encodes CASSKGHLYGYTF.

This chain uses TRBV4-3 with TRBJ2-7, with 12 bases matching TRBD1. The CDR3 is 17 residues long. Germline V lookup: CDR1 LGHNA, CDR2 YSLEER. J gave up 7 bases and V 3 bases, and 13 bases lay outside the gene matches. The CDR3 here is CASSQRSPGQGAGEQYF. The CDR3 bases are TGCGCCAGCAGCCAGAGATCGCCGGGACAGGGGGCCGGGGAGCAGTACTTC.

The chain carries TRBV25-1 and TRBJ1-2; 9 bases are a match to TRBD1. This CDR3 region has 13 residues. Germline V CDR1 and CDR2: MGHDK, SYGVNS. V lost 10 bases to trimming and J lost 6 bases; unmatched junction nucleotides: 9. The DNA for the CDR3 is TGTGCCACCTGGACAGGGGAAAGGAATGGCTACACCTTC. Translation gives CATWTGERNGYTF.

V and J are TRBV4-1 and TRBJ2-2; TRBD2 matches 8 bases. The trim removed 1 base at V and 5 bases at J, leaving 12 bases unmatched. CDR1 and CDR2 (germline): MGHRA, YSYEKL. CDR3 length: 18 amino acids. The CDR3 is CASSQVGPREGLTGELFF. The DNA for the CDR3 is TGCGCCAGCAGCCAAGTTGGTCCCCGGGAGGGCCTAACCGGGGAGCTGTTTTTT.

The chain's CDR3 is CSVATGAVTDTQYF. CDR3 nucleotides: TGCAGCGTTGCGACAGGGGCGGTAACAGATACGCAGTATTTT. The chain joins TRBV29-1 to TRBJ2-3, with 8 bases fitting TRBD1. Germline assignment: CDR1 SQVTM and CDR2 ANQGSEA. The CDR3 has 14 residues. Trimming took 4 bases from V and 3 from J; bases not matched to a gene: 6.

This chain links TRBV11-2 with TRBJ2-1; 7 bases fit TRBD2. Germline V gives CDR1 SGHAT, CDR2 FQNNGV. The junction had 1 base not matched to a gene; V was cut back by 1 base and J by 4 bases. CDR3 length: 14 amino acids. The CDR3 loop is CASSLASGYNEQFF. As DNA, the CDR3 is TGTGCCAGCAGCTTAGCTAGCGGATACAATGAGCAGTTCTTC. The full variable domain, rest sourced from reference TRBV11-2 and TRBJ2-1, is EAGVAQSPRYKIIEKRQSVAFWCNPISGHATLYWYQQILGQGPKLLIQFQNNGVVDDSQLPKDRFSAERLKGVDSTLKIQPAKLEDSAVYLCASSLASGYNEQFFGPGTRLTVL.

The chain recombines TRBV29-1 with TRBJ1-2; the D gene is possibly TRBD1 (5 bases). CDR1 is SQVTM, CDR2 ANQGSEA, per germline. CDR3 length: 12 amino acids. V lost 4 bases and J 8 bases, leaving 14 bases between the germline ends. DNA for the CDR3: TGCAGCGTTGGAGTGCAGGGATACGGCTACACCTTC. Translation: CSVGVQGYGYTF.

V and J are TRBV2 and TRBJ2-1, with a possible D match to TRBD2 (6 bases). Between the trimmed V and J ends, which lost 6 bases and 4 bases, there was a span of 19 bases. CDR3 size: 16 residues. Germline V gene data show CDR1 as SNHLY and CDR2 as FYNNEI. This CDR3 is CASRTPHSGGYNEQFF. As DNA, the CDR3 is TGTGCCAGCAGGACCCCGCATAGCGGAGGGTACAATGAGCAGTTCTTC.

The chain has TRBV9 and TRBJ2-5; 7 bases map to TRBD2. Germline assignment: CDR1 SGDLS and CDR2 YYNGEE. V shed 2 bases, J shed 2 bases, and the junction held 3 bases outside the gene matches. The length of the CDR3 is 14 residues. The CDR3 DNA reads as TGTGCCAGCAGCGTTAGCGGGCTTCAAGAGACCCAGTACTTC. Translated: CASSVSGLQETQYF.

CDR3 DNA: TGCGCCAGCAGCCTGGGGTTACGGGAGCAGTTCTTC. This translates into CASSLGLREQFF. V usage is TRBV5-1 and J usage is TRBJ2-1; D gene ambiguous. The ends were cut back, 4 bases at V and 10 bases at J, with 12 bases in the middle. Looked up from germline, CDR1 is SGHRS and CDR2 is YFSETQ. This CDR3 region has 12 residues.

This CDR3 is CASSEGHISGNTIYF. The CDR3 nucleotides read TGTGCCAGCAGTGAAGGACACATCTCTGGAAACACCATATATTTT. This chain links TRBV2 with TRBJ1-3; D gene ambiguous. The V gene's germline CDR1 is SNHLY and CDR2 FYNNEI. This CDR3 is 15 amino acids long. V lost 1 base and J lost 0, with 7 bases in between.

CDR3 in amino acids: CASTRDRSVGEAFF. Here the CDR3 DNA reads TGTGCCAGCACCCGGGACAGATCGGTTGGTGAAGCTTTCTTT. The chain recombines TRBV28 with TRBJ1-1, with TRBD1 matching over 7 bases. Germline V CDR1 and CDR2: MDHEN, SYDVKM. The CDR3 loop spans 14 amino acids. Trimming removed 7 bases from V and 7 bases from J; junction bases left unmatched: 12.

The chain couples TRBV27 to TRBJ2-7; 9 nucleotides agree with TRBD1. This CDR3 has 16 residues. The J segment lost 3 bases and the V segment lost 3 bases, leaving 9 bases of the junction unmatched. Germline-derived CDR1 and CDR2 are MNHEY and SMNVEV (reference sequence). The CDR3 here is CASSFYTGGTFYEQYF. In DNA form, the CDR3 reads TGTGCCAGCAGTTTTTACACAGGGGGCACGTTCTACGAGCAGTACTTC.

CDR3 sequence: CATSRLSFGTSGPGIDTQYF. The CDR3 DNA follows: TGTGCCACCAGCAGACTATCATTTGGCACTAGCGGACCAGGGATAGATACGCAGTATTTT. The chain recombines TRBV15 with TRBJ2-3; 8 bases match TRBD2. The CDR3 has 20 amino acids. The junction had 21 bases not matched to a gene; V was cut back by 2 bases and J by 5 bases. From germline, CDR1 is LNHNV and CDR2 YYDKDF (reference sequence). The full variable domain, completed using reference TRBV15 and TRBJ2-3, is DAMVIQNPRYQVTQFGKPVTLSCSQTLNHNVMYWYQQKSSQAPKLLFHYYDKDFNNEADTPDNFQSRRPNTSFCFLDIRSPGLGDTAMYLCATSRLSFGTSGPGIDTQYFGPGTRLTVL.

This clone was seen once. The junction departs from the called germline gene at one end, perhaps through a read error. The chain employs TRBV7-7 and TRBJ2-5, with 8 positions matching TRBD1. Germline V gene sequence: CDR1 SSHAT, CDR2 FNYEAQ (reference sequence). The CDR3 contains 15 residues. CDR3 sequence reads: CASSLTGDKEETQYF. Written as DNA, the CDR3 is TGTGCTAGCAGCTTGACAGGGGACAAGGAAGAGACCCAGTACTTC.

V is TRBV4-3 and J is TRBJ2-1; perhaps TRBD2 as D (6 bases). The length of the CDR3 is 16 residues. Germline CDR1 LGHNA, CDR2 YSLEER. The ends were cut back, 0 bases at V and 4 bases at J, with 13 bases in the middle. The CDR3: CASSQEEGSGYNEQFF. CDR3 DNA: TGCGCCAGCAGCCAAGAAGAAGGGAGCGGGTACAATGAGCAGTTCTTC.